What follows are 16 T cell receptor beta chains derived from one specimen sequenced in a study of CD8 T cells in ankylosing spondylitis. TCRdb re-called the 5' RACE reads with MiXCR, one entry per CDR3 protein. The sample carries 350,000 to 450,000 distinct CDR3 sequences, roughly 22% recorded once. Input material: blood, either unsorted or a sorted T cell fraction (not recorded which). The receptors shown here come from a male donor with ankylosing spondylitis or in good health (not recorded which).

The V gene is TRBV29-1, the J gene TRBJ2-7; weak D call: TRBD1 (6 bases). Trimming shortened V by 6 bases and J by 7 bases, and 13 bases separated the two germline ends. Germline V lookup: CDR1 SQVTM, CDR2 ANQGSEA. The CDR3 is 11 amino acids. CDR3 nucleotides: TGCAGCGTATGGGACATCGGTGAGCAGTACTTC. This codes for CSVWDIGEQYF.

V gene TRBV5-6 combines with J gene TRBJ2-7; 16 nucleotides line up with TRBD2. The V gene's germline CDR1 is SGHDT and CDR2 YYEEEE. The CDR3 runs 20 residues. V trimming: 3 bases; J trimming: 2 bases; junction bases outside the gene matches: 14. The CDR3 nucleotides read TGTGCCAGCAGCTCGGGGACTAGCGGGGGGGAGTGGAAAGCGCCCTACGAGCAGTACTTC. Its translation: CASSSGTSGGEWKAPYEQYF.

The V call is TRBV4-1, the J call TRBJ2-5; 13 bases are a match to TRBD2. The CDR3 consists of 16 residues. V shed 0 bases, J shed 3 bases, and the junction held 1 base outside the gene matches. Germline V gene lookup returns CDR1 MGHRA and CDR2 YSYEKL. The CDR3 DNA sequence: TGCGCCAGCAGCCAAGAGACTAGCGGGGGGAAAGAGACCCAGTACTTC. Protein: CASSQETSGGKETQYF.

There are many counts of this clonotype. The chain joins TRBV5-6 to TRBJ1-5, with D possibly being TRBD1 (5 bases). Trimming removed 3 bases from V and 1 base from J, with 8 bases in between. CDR1 and CDR2 from the germline V gene are SGHDT and YYEEEE. The CDR3 runs to 14 residues. In DNA, the CDR3 is TGTGCCAGCAGCTCCCGACAGAGCAATCAGCCCCAGCATTTT. Translating it yields CASSSRQSNQPQHF. The full variable domain, with the rest looked up from reference TRBV5-6 and TRBJ1-5, is DAGVTQSPTHLIKTRGQQVTLRCSPKSGHDTVSWYQQALGQGPQFIFQYYEEEERQRGNFPDRFSGHQFPNYSSELNVNALLLGDSALYLCASSSRQSNQPQHFGDGTRLSIL.

A few counts support this clonotype. The genes are TRBV30 and TRBJ2-3; the match to TRBD1 covers 7 bases. This CDR3 has 15 residues. V trimming: 5 bases; J trimming: 0 bases; junction bases outside the gene matches: 8. From germline, CDR1 is GTSNPN and CDR2 SVGIG (reference sequence). CDR3 residues: CAWGAGGSSTDTQYF. The DNA of the CDR3 is TGTGCCTGGGGGGCAGGGGGTTCTAGCACAGATACGCAGTATTTT.

This clonotype appeared many times. The chain is built from TRBV5-1 and TRBJ2-1; perhaps TRBD1 as D (5 bases). Trimming left V 4 bases short and J 6 bases short, with 20 bases between. Germline V gene sequence: CDR1 SGHRS, CDR2 YFSETQ. The CDR3 covers 16 residues. The CDR3 here is CASSPGRLRALNEQFF. CDR3 nucleotide sequence: TGCGCCAGCAGCCCGGGCCGACTCAGGGCCCTCAATGAGCAGTTCTTC.

In this sample, this clonotype turned up a few times. The V and J genes are TRBV12-3 or TRBV12-4 and TRBJ2-7, with 8 nucleotides matching TRBD2. The CDR3 covers 14 residues. Unmatched junction bases numbered 6, after V lost 3 bases and J lost 5 bases. Here the CDR3 reads CASSFGGDPHEQYF. The DNA of the CDR3 is TGTGCCAGCAGTTTCGGGGGGGATCCCCACGAGCAGTACTTC.

In its sample, this clonotype was seen a few times. The V call is TRBV20-1, the J call TRBJ2-7; 11 nucleotides align to TRBD2. CDR1 DFQATT and CDR2 SNEGSKA come from the germline V gene (reference sequence). V trimming: 4 bases; J trimming: 0 bases; junction bases outside the gene matches: 11. This CDR3 has 17 residues. The CDR3 here is CSATGLAGGPISYEQYF. The CDR3 DNA is TGCAGTGCTACAGGGCTAGCGGGGGGACCCATCTCCTACGAGCAGTACTTC.

The chain employs TRBV6-1 and TRBJ2-7; the D gene is possibly TRBD1 (6 bases). The CDR3 extends over 13 amino acids. Germline values: CDR1 MNHNS, CDR2 SASEGT. V gave up 7 bases and J gave up 4 bases, with 14 bases separating them. CDR3 region: CASMPLGAYEQYF. Here the CDR3 DNA reads TGTGCCAGCATGCCCCTGGGGGCTTACGAGCAGTACTTC.

This clonotype was seen only a few times. The V gene is TRBV7-9, the J gene TRBJ1-1; a weak D match, TRBD1 (6 bases). The CDR3 covers 15 residues. The V gene lost 2 bases and the J gene lost 2 bases, with 12 bases spanning the gap. The germline V gene encodes CDR1 SEHNR and CDR2 FQNEAQ (reference sequence). The CDR3 spells CASSLSQGINTEAFF. The CDR3 coding sequence is TGTGCCAGCAGCTTATCCCAGGGGATTAACACTGAAGCTTTCTTT.

The sample holds many counts of this clonotype. One end of the junction varies from germline; a read error may be responsible. The chain recombines TRBV4-1 with TRBJ2-7; D is unresolved. Germline CDR1 MGHRA, CDR2 YSYEKL. The CDR3 runs to 12 residues. The CDR3 here is CASSQEGYEQYF. CDR3 coding DNA: TGTGCCAGCAGCCAAGAAGGCTACGAGCAGTACTTC.

This clonotype has more than one count but fewer than ten. The chain employs TRBV5-1 and TRBJ2-3, with 9 positions matching TRBD2. Germline trimming cut 5 bases from V and 0 bases from J; bases unmatched to any gene: 7. Per the germline V gene, CDR1 is SGHRS and CDR2 is YFSETQ. This CDR3 contains 16 residues. The chain's CDR3 is CASRTTSGPSTDTQYF. Written as DNA, the CDR3 is TGCGCCAGCAGGACGACTAGCGGCCCTAGCACAGATACGCAGTATTTT.

This clonotype was counted between two and nine times. This rearrangement joins TRBV7-9 to TRBJ2-3; TRBD1 matches at 7 bases. The CDR3 loop spans 15 amino acids. The trim removed 4 bases at V and 5 bases at J, leaving 9 bases unmatched. Germline-derived CDR1 and CDR2 are SEHNR and FQNEAQ (reference sequence). This CDR3 reads CASSWVDRVGDTQYF. CDR3 DNA: TGTGCCAGCAGCTGGGTTGACAGGGTCGGAGATACGCAGTATTTT.

The chain has TRBV18 and TRBJ2-6; TRBD1 matches at 7 bases. In germline, CDR1 is KGHSH, CDR2 LQKENI. The junction had 10 bases not matched to a gene; V was cut back by 5 bases and J by 0 bases. The CDR3 has 18 amino acids. CDR3 loop: CASSFDRVGASGANVLTF. The CDR3 DNA reads as TGTGCCAGCTCATTCGACAGGGTCGGGGCCTCTGGGGCCAACGTCCTGACTTTC. Drawing the rest from reference TRBV18 and TRBJ2-6, the complete variable domain is NAGVMQNPRHLVRRRGQEARLRCSPMKGHSHVYWYRQLPEEGLKFMVYLQKENIIDESGMPKERFSAEFPKEGPSILRIQQVVRGDSAAYFCASSFDRVGASGANVLTFGAGSRLTVL.

This clonotype is a singleton in its sample. As DNA, the CDR3 is TGTGCCAGCAGTTACAGGGGCGGTTCACCCCTCCACTTT. It encodes CASSYRGGSPLHF. The chain joins TRBV6-5 to TRBJ1-6; possible D gene TRBD1, 5 bases. CDR1 is MNHEY and CDR2 is SVGAGI in the germline V gene. The CDR3 covers 13 residues. V was shortened by 2 bases and J by 9 bases, with 8 bases between the two germline ends.

The chain links TRBV5-1 to TRBJ2-3; D is undetermined. Trimming left V 4 bases short and J 2 bases short, with 26 bases between. The CDR3 consists of 19 residues. CDR1 is SGHRS and CDR2 is YFSETQ in the germline V gene. CDR3 region: CASSTMSSGLTELTDTQYF. CDR3 nucleotides: TGCGCCAGCAGCACAATGTCGTCTGGTCTTACCGAACTCACAGATACGCAGTATTTT. The entire variable domain, with the rest obtained from reference TRBV5-1 and TRBJ2-3, is as follows: KAGVTQTPRYLIKTRGQQVTLSCSPISGHRSVSWYQQTPGQGLQFLFEYFSETQRNKGNFPGRFSGRQFSNSRSEMNVSTLELGDSALYLCASSTMSSGLTELTDTQYFGPGTRLTVL.